The 23 T cell receptor beta chains in this list originate from one sample, sequenced in a study of blood T cell repertoires in COVID-19. Assay used: immunoSEQ multiplex PCR; TCRdb lists only in-frame clones, some missing. The table has about 180,000 clones, about 88% seen once. Sequencing was done on a sample of peripheral blood. The source of these receptors is a man younger than 35 who had recovered from COVID-19.

The chain couples TRBV30 to TRBJ2-2; possibly TRBD1 for D (5 bases). The CDR3 sequence is 14 residues long. Germline loops: CDR1 GTSNPN, CDR2 SVGIG (reference sequence). V lost 0 bases, J lost 4 bases, and 9 bases lay in between. CDR3 DNA sequence: TGTGCCTGGAGTGTACTCAGGGCCACCGGGGAGCTGTTTTTT. Residues: CAWSVLRATGELFF.

The chain joins TRBV28 to TRBJ1-3; 8 nucleotides align to TRBD1. Germline V gene data show CDR1 as MDHEN and CDR2 as SYDVKM. The CDR3 has 16 residues. Trimming removed 2 bases from V and 2 bases from J; junction bases left unmatched: 5. The CDR3 DNA sequence: TGTGCCAGCAGTTTACCCGCAGGGGGCCCTGGAAACACCATATATTTT. It specifies CASSLPAGGPGNTIYF.

The gene calls are TRBV2 and TRBJ1-5; D might be TRBD1 (5 bases). The CDR3 is made up of 13 amino acids. Germline lookup yields CDR1 SNHLY and CDR2 FYNNEI. V was clipped by 8 bases and J by 4 bases, with 12 bases between them. Here the CDR3 DNA reads TGTGCCAGCGGTTGGGGGGTAAATCAGCCCCAGCATTTT. Translated: CASGWGVNQPQHF.

V usage is TRBV15 and J usage is TRBJ2-1, with 12 bases that match TRBD1. The CDR3 is 17 residues long. Germline V gene lookup returns CDR1 LNHNV and CDR2 YYDKDF (reference sequence). V gave up 1 base and J gave up 7 bases; unmatched junction bases: 8. The DNA of the CDR3 is TGTGCCACCAGCAGAGTGTGGGGGACAGGGGGCCAAAATGAGCAGTTCTTC. The encoded protein is CATSRVWGTGGQNEQFF.

The rearrangement joins TRBV5-1 to TRBJ1-4; the D gene is possibly TRBD1 (6 bases). The germline CDR1 and CDR2 sequences are SGHRS and YFSETQ. The CDR3 contains 16 residues. V shed 4 bases and J shed 0 bases, with 13 bases lying between them. CDR3 residues: CASSPGQTATNEKLFF. DNA of the CDR3: TGCGCCAGCAGCCCTGGACAGACCGCAACTAATGAAAAACTGTTTTTT.

The gene calls are TRBV5-4 and TRBJ2-1; possible D gene TRBD2, 6 bases. Trimming pared 4 bases from V and 5 bases from J, leaving 16 bases between. CDR3 length: 15 amino acids. Germline CDR1 SGHNT, CDR2 YYREEE (reference sequence). The DNA for the CDR3 is TGTGCCAGCAGCGCGCCGGGAGTACGCGACAATGAGCAGTTCTTC. It encodes CASSAPGVRDNEQFF.

This clone occurred a few times. DNA of the CDR3: TGTGCCAGCTCACTTCAACTCGCGGGACAGTCTAATGAAAAACTGTTTTTT. Translated, it gives CASSLQLAGQSNEKLFF. The chain recombines TRBV18 with TRBJ1-4; 7 positions agree with TRBD1. Germline loops: CDR1 KGHSH, CDR2 LQKENI. The trim removed 4 bases at V and 3 bases at J, leaving 11 bases unmatched. The CDR3 is 17 residues long.

The chain recombines TRBV6-2 or TRBV6-3 with TRBJ2-7; no firm D call. CDR1 and CDR2 (germline): MNHEY, SVGEGT. The CDR3 totals 11 residues. Trimming stripped 5 bases from V and 3 bases from J, with 5 bases between. As DNA, the CDR3 is TGTGCCAGCAGTCTAGACTACGAGCAGTACTTC. Its translation: CASSLDYEQYF.

The chain employs TRBV7-3 and TRBJ2-6; TRBD1 agrees at 8 bases. The CDR3 runs 17 residues. Trimming cost V 6 bases and J 0 bases; bases outside gene matches: 7. The germline CDR1 and CDR2 sequences are SGHTA and FQGTGA. Here the CDR3 reads CASRLTGASSGANVLTF. The CDR3 DNA is TGTGCCAGCAGATTGACAGGGGCTTCCTCTGGGGCCAACGTCCTGACTTTC.

This chain uses TRBV19 with TRBJ2-3; D perhaps matches TRBD2 (9 bases). This CDR3 has 20 amino acids. V was clipped by 3 bases and J by 2 bases, with 27 bases between them. The germline V gene has CDR1 LNHDA and CDR2 SQIVND (reference sequence). The DNA for the CDR3 is TGTGCCAGTAGTATCAGGGGGCCCTCCCAGCGGGAGGTCATCACAGATACGCAGTATTTT. Translated: CASSIRGPSQREVITDTQYF. The whole variable domain, filled in from reference TRBV19 and TRBJ2-3, reads DGGITQSPKYLFRKEGQNVTLSCEQNLNHDAMYWYRQDPGQGLRLIYYSQIVNDFQKGDIAEGYSVSREKKESFPLTVTSAQKNPTAFYLCASSIRGPSQREVITDTQYFGPGTRLTVL.

The V call is TRBV18, the J call TRBJ1-2, with D hard to call. Germline V CDR1 and CDR2: KGHSH, LQKENI. The CDR3 consists of 12 residues. V was shortened by 2 bases and J by 4 bases, with 5 bases between the two germline ends. In DNA, the CDR3 is TGTGCCAGCTCACCAATCGGCTATGGCTACACCTTC. It codes for CASSPIGYGYTF.

This chain uses TRBV3-1 (or the pseudogene TRBV3-2) with TRBJ1-4, with TRBD1 identical over 9 bases. Germline V lookup: CDR1 LGHDT, CDR2 YNNKEL (reference sequence). With V trimmed by 4 bases and J by 10 bases, 4 bases remained unmatched. The CDR3 contains 13 residues. The CDR3 reads CASSPGQGGKLFF. Here the CDR3 DNA reads TGTGCCAGCAGCCCGGGACAGGGAGGAAAACTGTTTTTT.

The chain recombines TRBV11-2 with TRBJ1-1, with D hard to call. V lost 5 bases, J lost 0 bases, and 13 bases lay in between. The CDR3 length is 15 residues. CDR1 and CDR2 from the germline V gene are SGHAT and FQNNGV. The CDR3 DNA reads TGTGCCAGCAGCATCTCAGCAGGTTTGAACACTGAAGCTTTCTTT. Protein: CASSISAGLNTEAFF. The whole variable domain, remainder taken from reference TRBV11-2 and TRBJ1-1, is EAGVAQSPRYKIIEKRQSVAFWCNPISGHATLYWYQQILGQGPKLLIQFQNNGVVDDSQLPKDRFSAERLKGVDSTLKIQPAKLEDSAVYLCASSISAGLNTEAFFGQGTRLTVV.

V and J are TRBV5-1 and TRBJ1-2, with D possibly TRBD1 on 5 matching bases. This CDR3 comprises 14 residues. V lost 7 bases and J 2 bases, leaving 15 bases between the germline ends. The germline V gene has CDR1 SGHRS and CDR2 YFSETQ. The CDR3 loop reads CASREAGRNYGYTF. The CDR3 DNA reads TGCGCCAGCCGAGAAGCAGGGAGGAACTATGGCTACACCTTC.

This clone occurred a few times. This sample includes further DNA sequences coding for the same CDR3. This rearrangement joins TRBV24-1 to TRBJ2-2, with a possible D match to TRBD1 (5 bases). Trimming removed 4 bases from V and 3 bases from J, with 8 bases in between. Germline CDR1 is KGHDR and CDR2 is SFDVKD. CDR3 length equals 14 residues. CDR3: CATSEQVHTGELFF. CDR3 DNA sequence: TGTGCCACCAGTGAACAGGTTCACACCGGGGAGCTGTTTTTT.

The rearrangement links TRBV6-5 to TRBJ1-1; possibly TRBD1 for D (6 bases). V lost 8 bases to trimming and J lost 6 bases, with 22 bases between them. The CDR3 covers 15 residues. Germline V gene data show CDR1 as MNHEY and CDR2 as SVGAGI. CDR3 sequence (DNA): TGTGCCAGCCATTTCCGAGTTCAGGGGATTGCTGAAGCTTTCTTT. Its translation: CASHFRVQGIAEAFF.

The rearrangement uses TRBV28 and TRBJ2-1; D unresolved. CDR3 length equals 11 residues. The V and J ends lost 5 bases and 7 bases respectively, with 6 bases between them. Germline CDR1 MDHEN, CDR2 SYDVKM. CDR3 in DNA: TGTGCCAGCAGTCGAACTAATGAGCAGTTCTTC. It encodes CASSRTNEQFF.

V is TRBV5-3 and J is TRBJ2-7; D possibly corresponds to TRBD1 (6 bases). TRBV5-3 is marked as an open reading frame, function uncertain. The CDR3 runs to 17 residues. V shed 5 bases and J shed 6 bases, with 27 bases lying between them. The CDR3 sequence: CARSSLRDMVPPGEQYF. CDR3 DNA: TGTGCCAGAAGTTCTCTCCGGGACATGGTCCCCCCAGGCGAGCAGTACTTC.

The chain links TRBV25-1 to TRBJ2-7; perhaps TRBD2 as D (6 bases). With 1 base removed from V and 6 bases from J, the gap between germline ends came to 19 bases. CDR3 length: 16 amino acids. CDR1 and CDR2 from the germline V gene are MGHDK and SYGVNS. CDR3 region: CASSEWGLRAGGEQYF. Here the CDR3 DNA reads TGTGCCAGCAGTGAATGGGGTCTTAGGGCCGGGGGCGAGCAGTACTTC.

The CDR3: CASSPLSGETEAFF. For the CDR3, the DNA is TGTGCCAGCAGCCCCCTTTCGGGGGAAACTGAAGCTTTCTTT. V and J are TRBV4-2 and TRBJ1-1, with TRBD1 as a possible D gene (5 bases). The CDR3 runs to 14 residues. The V gene lost 4 bases and the J gene lost 5 bases, with 14 bases spanning the gap. Looked up from germline, CDR1 is LGHNA and CDR2 is YNFKEQ.

J is TRBJ2-7 and V is TRBV5-1, with 9 bases that match TRBD1. V lost 1 base, J lost 3 bases, and 8 bases stayed unmatched. Germline V gene data show CDR1 as SGHRS and CDR2 as YFSETQ. This CDR3 comprises 16 residues. The chain's CDR3 is CASSLRTGTGSYEQYF. DNA for the CDR3: TGCGCCAGCAGCTTGCGTACCGGGACAGGGAGCTACGAGCAGTACTTC.

The chain links TRBV27 to TRBJ1-1; D is undetermined. Trimming pared 5 bases from V and 3 bases from J, leaving 10 bases between. The CDR3 covers 13 residues. CDR1 and CDR2 from the germline V gene are MNHEY and SMNVEV (reference sequence). CDR3 sequence: CASSNTRYTEAFF. As DNA, the CDR3 is TGTGCCAGCAGTAATACCAGGTACACTGAAGCTTTCTTT.

The chain uses TRBV19 and TRBJ1-1; a weak D match, TRBD1 (6 bases). Germline CDR1 LNHDA, CDR2 SQIVND (reference sequence). The CDR3 covers 13 residues. With 5 bases removed from V and 4 bases from J, the gap between germline ends came to 11 bases. Here the CDR3 reads CASSDRFVTEAFF. CDR3 coding DNA: TGTGCCAGTAGTGACAGGTTCGTCACTGAAGCTTTCTTT.